The 7 T cell receptor beta chains below come from one sample, sequenced in a study of cytomegalovirus exposure and HLA in healthy donors. A multiplex PCR was run with 60 Vbeta primers and 13 Jbeta primers. Method: immunoSEQ multiplex PCR; TCRdb's copy keeps in-frame clones and lacks some. Its table lists around 100,000 clones. Sequencing was performed on PBMCs. The source is a man aged 50 to 59 in good health and CMV-seronegative.

The chain carries TRBV18 and TRBJ2-2; D ambiguous. This CDR3 contains 17 residues. Germline V gene sequence: CDR1 KGHSH, CDR2 LQKENI. Trimming removed 3 bases from V and 0 bases from J, with 14 bases in between. CDR3 amino acids: CASSPPPPRTNTGELFF. CDR3 bases: TGTGCCAGCTCACCCCCACCCCCCAGAACGAACACCGGGGAGCTGTTTTTT.

Worth noting for this clone: At one of its ends the junction is not consistent with the germline gene, which may arise from a read error. The V call is TRBV6-1, the J call TRBJ1-5; TRBD1 is a possible D gene (5 bases). Germline CDR1 reads MNHNS; CDR2 reads SASEGT. CDR3 length: 15 residues. This chain's CDR3 is CASSERGAFYQPQHF. CDR3 DNA sequence: TGTGCCAGCAGTGAACGTGGGGCCTTTTATCAACCCCAGCATTTT.

The CDR3 loop is CASSLNSGRAYNEQFF. CDR3 DNA sequence: TGTGCCAGCAGCCTGAATAGCGGGCGAGCTTACAATGAGCAGTTCTTC. The chain couples TRBV5-4 to TRBJ2-1; 7 nucleotides align to TRBD2. Trimming at V came to 4 bases and at J to 4 bases, leaving 11 bases not matched to a gene. Germline loops: CDR1 SGHNT, CDR2 YYREEE (reference sequence). This CDR3 comprises 16 residues.

This chain links TRBV27 with TRBJ2-6; D gene uncertain. This CDR3 is built from 16 residues. The germline gives CDR1 MNHEY, CDR2 SMNVEV (reference sequence). Trimming pared 4 bases from V and 0 bases from J, leaving 10 bases between. The CDR3 DNA follows: TGTGCCAGCAGTTCCCGAGGAATCTCTGGGGCCAACGTCCTGACTTTC. Encoded protein: CASSSRGISGANVLTF.

This chain joins TRBV20-1 and TRBJ2-7; 7 bases agree with TRBD2. This CDR3 has 11 residues. Looked up from germline, CDR1 is DFQATT and CDR2 is SNEGSKA (reference sequence). The ends lost 5 bases at V and 3 bases at J; junction bases unmatched: 1. CDR3 in amino acids: CSARTSYEQYF. CDR3 bases: TGCAGTGCTCGGACTAGCTACGAGCAGTACTTC.

Details on this clone: The junction differs from germline at one of its ends, possibly a read error. In the same sample, other DNA sequences code for this CDR3. The V gene is TRBV25-1, the J gene TRBJ1-1, with TRBD1 as a possible D gene (5 bases). The CDR3 runs 16 residues. Germline V gene data show CDR1 as MGHDK and CDR2 as SYGVNS. CDR3 residues: CASSESGGALNTEAFF. DNA for the CDR3: TGTGCCAGCAGTGAATCGGGTGGGGCCTTGAACACTGAAGCTTTCTTC.

The chain uses TRBV9 and TRBJ2-1, with 10 positions matching TRBD2. CDR1 SGDLS and CDR2 YYNGEE come from the germline V gene. This CDR3 contains 15 residues. V shed 2 bases, J shed 6 bases, and the junction held 5 bases outside the gene matches. The CDR3 loop reads CASSVTSGKGNEQFF. In DNA, the CDR3 is TGTGCCAGCAGCGTTACTAGCGGGAAAGGCAATGAGCAGTTCTTC.